Below, 32 T cell receptor beta chains from the same sample are listed, as sequenced in a study of OX40 agonist ivuxolimab in advanced cancers. Measured with immunoSEQ multiplex PCR; TCRdb has only the in-frame clones, and not every one. The sample has about 12,000 clones, around nine tenths seen once. The specimen comprised CD4+ or CD8+ T cells sorted from blood, sampled in a trial of the OX40 agonist ivuxolimab. These receptors were taken from an adult with an advanced solid tumor such as melanoma, head and neck, liver or kidney cancer.

The genes are TRBV27 and TRBJ2-7; 11 bases match TRBD1. CDR3 size: 15 residues. V lost 2 bases, J lost 3 bases, and 3 bases stayed unmatched. The germline V gene has CDR1 MNHEY and CDR2 SMNVEV (reference sequence). The DNA of the CDR3 is TGTGCCAGCAGTTTAGGGACAGGGGGAGGCTACGAGCAGTACTTC. This translates into CASSLGTGGGYEQYF.

The chain carries TRBV4-2 and TRBJ1-1; D gene unclear. V dropped 3 bases and J dropped 1 base, with 12 bases sitting between them. In germline, CDR1 is LGHNA, CDR2 YNFKEQ. The CDR3 covers 15 residues. DNA for the CDR3: TGTGCCAGCAGCCATTTGTCAGCGGAGAACACTGAAGCTTTCTTT. Translating it yields CASSHLSAENTEAFF.

The gene calls are TRBV27 and TRBJ2-7; D unclear. Germline CDR1 and CDR2: MNHEY and SMNVEV (reference sequence). V lost 4 bases, J lost 8 bases, and 15 bases lay in between. CDR3 size: 13 residues. This CDR3 reads CASSSGPPTKQYF. The CDR3 DNA sequence: TGTGCCAGCAGTTCCGGCCCCCCTACAAAGCAGTACTTC.

This clone was seen a few times. The chain combines TRBV6-1 with TRBJ2-3; tentative D call: TRBD2 (6 bases). Germline assignment: CDR1 MNHNS and CDR2 SASEGT. This CDR3 is built from 16 residues. V lost 2 bases to trimming and J lost 1 base, with 13 bases between them. Written as DNA, the CDR3 is TGTGCCAGCAGTGAAATGGAAGCTAGCGGCACAGATACGCAGTATTTT. This codes for CASSEMEASGTDTQYF.

The chain joins TRBV7-6 to TRBJ1-6, with unresolved D. The germline V and J ends were trimmed by 5 bases and 6 bases, with 8 bases remaining between them. CDR1 is SGHVS and CDR2 is FNYEAQ in the germline V gene. The CDR3 spans 13 residues. The CDR3 DNA is TGTGCCAGCAGCCAAAGCGGTAATTCACCCCTCCACTTT. As protein: CASSQSGNSPLHF.

This clone came up once. This chain links TRBV4-3 with TRBJ1-1, with unresolved D. Germline values: CDR1 LGHNA, CDR2 YSLEER. The CDR3 loop spans 15 amino acids. V was clipped by 0 bases and J by 0 bases, with 8 bases between them. CDR3 sequence reads: CASSQDSLLNTEAFF. DNA for the CDR3: TGCGCCAGCAGCCAAGATTCCCTATTGAACACTGAAGCTTTCTTT.

The J gene is TRBJ2-3, the V gene TRBV19; 7 nucleotides match TRBD2. Germline-derived CDR1 and CDR2 are LNHDA and SQIVND (reference sequence). CDR3 size: 16 residues. Trimming took 7 bases from V and 0 from J; bases not matched to a gene: 10. The CDR3 protein is CASTASGKTSTDTQYF. The CDR3 region has the DNA TGTGCCAGTACCGCTAGCGGAAAGACTAGCACAGATACGCAGTATTTT.

The gene calls are TRBV7-9 and TRBJ1-3, with 9 bases matching TRBD1. The CDR3 extends over 16 amino acids. V lost 5 bases, J lost 2 bases, and 7 bases stayed unmatched. Germline CDR1 and CDR2: SEHNR and FQNEAQ (reference sequence). The CDR3 loop is CASSDQQGATGNTIYF. CDR3 DNA: TGTGCCAGCAGCGATCAACAGGGGGCGACTGGAAACACCATATATTTT.

J is TRBJ2-7 and V is TRBV19; 11 bases match TRBD1. Germline V gene sequence: CDR1 LNHDA, CDR2 SQIVND (reference sequence). This CDR3 spans 15 amino acids. The trim removed 6 bases at V and 4 bases at J, leaving 8 bases unmatched. The CDR3 loop reads CASSPDRGRIYEQYF. As DNA, the CDR3 is TGTGCCAGTAGCCCGGACAGGGGGCGCATATACGAGCAGTACTTC.

This sequence joins TRBV4-3 and TRBJ1-1, with 7 bases identical to TRBD1. Per the germline V gene, CDR1 is LGHNA and CDR2 is YSLEER. The CDR3 has 18 amino acids. V was pared by 0 bases and J by 1 base, with 11 bases of the junction left unmatched. The CDR3 loop reads CASSQETGTDGENTEAFF. DNA of the CDR3: TGCGCCAGCAGCCAAGAAACCGGGACAGACGGCGAGAACACTGAAGCTTTCTTT.

The chain has TRBV9 and TRBJ2-3; D not resolved. The germline gives CDR1 SGDLS, CDR2 YYNGEE. V lost 4 bases, J lost 0 bases, and 24 bases lay in between. The CDR3 is 19 amino acids. The CDR3: CASSTLAGPSRPSTDTQYF. Written as DNA, the CDR3 is TGTGCCAGCAGCACACTGGCAGGCCCATCGCGTCCTAGCACAGATACGCAGTATTTT.

The CDR3 nucleotides are TGTGCCAGCAGCCAACACTCCTTGGGGGCCGAGCAGTACTTC. Its protein product is CASSQHSLGAEQYF. The chain has TRBV16 and TRBJ2-7, with D tentatively TRBD1 (6 bases). V was pared by 2 bases and J by 6 bases, with 14 bases between. Germline CDR1 KGHSY, CDR2 FQNENV. CDR3 length: 14 amino acids.

V usage is TRBV6-6 and J usage is TRBJ2-2; D may match TRBD1 or TRBD2 (5 bases each). The length of the CDR3 is 11 residues. Trimming removed 8 bases from V and 6 bases from J, with 7 bases in between. Germline values: CDR1 MNHNY, CDR2 SVGAGI (reference sequence). This CDR3 reads CASGTSGELFF. In DNA form, the CDR3 reads TGTGCCAGCGGGACCTCCGGGGAGCTGTTTTTT.

V is TRBV27 and J is TRBJ1-6, with D unclear. Trimming removed 2 bases at V and 7 bases at J, with 12 bases between. Looked up from germline, CDR1 is MNHEY and CDR2 is SMNVEV (reference sequence). The CDR3 contains 15 residues. The CDR3 DNA reads as TGTGCCAGCAGTTTAACCGTAAGGCACAATTCACCCCTCCACTTT. Its protein is CASSLTVRHNSPLHF.

This chain links TRBV5-4 with TRBJ2-1, with 10 nucleotides matching TRBD2. The V and J ends lost 3 bases and 9 bases, in that order; junction bases with no gene match: 9. This CDR3 has 15 amino acids. CDR1 and CDR2 (germline): SGHNT, YYREEE (reference sequence). CDR3 in amino acids: CASSSSPGTSAEQFF. CDR3 nucleotide sequence: TGTGCCAGCAGCTCATCCCCCGGGACTAGCGCTGAGCAGTTCTTC.

The chain carries TRBV7-8 and TRBJ2-1; the D gene could be TRBD1 or TRBD2 (5 bases each). Looked up from germline, CDR1 is SGHVS and CDR2 is FQNEAQ. V was pared by 0 bases and J by 0 bases, with 24 bases between. The CDR3 is made up of 21 amino acids. CDR3: CASSLAVGWAGSPGSYNEQFF. The DNA for the CDR3 is TGTGCCAGCAGCTTAGCGGTCGGGTGGGCAGGGAGCCCGGGCTCCTACAATGAGCAGTTCTTC.

This clone was counted once. The CDR3 DNA reads TGTGCCAGCAGCGTGGACCTGAACACTGAAGCTTTCTTT. As protein: CASSVDLNTEAFF. The rearrangement joins TRBV5-4 to TRBJ1-1; no clear D. Germline loops: CDR1 SGHNT, CDR2 YYREEE (reference sequence). Trimming shortened V by 4 bases and J by 0 bases, and 7 bases separated the two germline ends. The length of the CDR3 is 13 residues.

The rearrangement uses TRBV10-3 and TRBJ2-7; D unclear. V gave up 3 bases and J gave up 2 bases, with 8 bases separating them. CDR1 and CDR2 (germline): ENHRY, SYGVKD. The CDR3 spans 13 residues. CDR3 nucleotides: TGTGCCATCAGTGAACCCTATCCCTACGAGCAGTACTTC. Translation gives CAISEPYPYEQYF.

CDR3 residues: CASSFGLSYEQYF. The DNA of the CDR3 is TGCGCCAGCAGCTTCGGCCTCTCCTACGAGCAGTACTTC. V and J are TRBV5-1 and TRBJ2-7; D is uncertain. Trimming shortened V by 2 bases and J by 0 bases, and 6 bases separated the two germline ends. The CDR3 runs to 13 residues. CDR1 is SGHRS, CDR2 YFSETQ, per germline.

The CDR3 protein is CASSQEARTGSDYTF. The CDR3 DNA reads as TGCGCCAGCAGCCAAGAAGCTAGGACAGGGTCGGACTACACCTTC. V usage is TRBV4-1 and J usage is TRBJ1-2, with 8 bases fitting TRBD1. This CDR3 is built from 15 residues. J was trimmed by 10 bases and V by 0 bases; bases with no gene match: 10. The germline V gene has CDR1 MGHRA and CDR2 YSYEKL.

The chain recombines TRBV11-2 with TRBJ2-7, with 10 nucleotides matching TRBD1. The J segment lost 2 bases and the V segment lost 5 bases, leaving 3 bases of the junction unmatched. Per the germline V gene, CDR1 is SGHAT and CDR2 is FQNNGV. The CDR3 totals 14 residues. The CDR3 region has the DNA TGTGCCAGCAGCCTTGGGACAGGGGCCTACGAGCAGTACTTC. Translated, it gives CASSLGTGAYEQYF. Full variable domain (outside the CDR3, taken from reference TRBV11-2 and TRBJ2-7): EAGVAQSPRYKIIEKRQSVAFWCNPISGHATLYWYQQILGQGPKLLIQFQNNGVVDDSQLPKDRFSAERLKGVDSTLKIQPAKLEDSAVYLCASSLGTGAYEQYFGPGTRLTVT.

There are a few counts of this clone. V and J are TRBV6-1 and TRBJ2-7, with TRBD2 identical over 12 bases. Germline V CDR1 and CDR2: MNHNS, SASEGT. Trimming at V came to 2 bases and at J to 4 bases, leaving 3 bases not matched to a gene. This CDR3 contains 15 residues. The DNA of the CDR3 is TGTGCCAGCAGTGAAACCGGGACTAGCGGGTACGAGCAGTACTTC. Translation: CASSETGTSGYEQYF.

This chain links TRBV4-1 with TRBJ2-1, with 9 bases identical to TRBD2. V shed 4 bases and J 1 base; nucleotides not matched to a gene: 2. The CDR3 totals 15 residues. Per germline, CDR1 MGHRA and CDR2 YSYEKL. Here the CDR3 DNA reads TGCGCCAGCAGCCCCCTAGCGGGGTCCTACAATGAGCAGTTCTTC. Amino acids: CASSPLAGSYNEQFF.

The rearrangement joins TRBV7-3 to TRBJ1-1; D is unresolved. The germline CDR1 and CDR2 sequences are SGHTA and FQGTGA. V dropped 0 bases and J dropped 1 base, with 6 bases sitting between them. The CDR3 consists of 14 residues. For the CDR3, the DNA is TGTGCCAGCAGCTTAACGGGCACGAACACTGAAGCTTTCTTT. It yields the protein CASSLTGTNTEAFF. Based on the CDR3 plus reference TRBV7-3 and TRBJ1-1, the full variable domain is GAGVSQTPSNKVTEKGKYVELRCDPISGHTALYWYRQSLGQGPEFLIYFQGTGAADDSGLPNDRFFAVRPEGSVSTLKIQRTERGDSAVYLCASSLTGTNTEAFFGQGTRLTVV.

The V call is TRBV30, the J call TRBJ2-7; no reliable D call. Germline CDR1 reads GTSNPN; CDR2 reads SVGIG (reference sequence). This CDR3 is built from 13 residues. Trimming removed 2 bases from V and 4 bases from J, with 12 bases in between. As DNA, the CDR3 is TGTGCCTGGAGTCGACGAGAGTCATACGAGCAGTACTTC. Its protein is CAWSRRESYEQYF. The full variable domain, its missing parts supplied by reference TRBV30 and TRBJ2-7, is SQTIHQWPATLVQPVGSPLSLECTVEGTSNPNLYWYRQAAGRGLQLLFYSVGIGQISSEVPQNLSASRPQDRQFILSSKKLLLSDSGFYLCAWSRRESYEQYFGPGTRLTVT.

This chain uses TRBV6-6 with TRBJ2-7, with 7 positions matching TRBD1. J gave up 2 bases and V 2 bases, and 0 bases lay outside the gene matches. The CDR3 extends over 13 amino acids. From germline, CDR1 is MNHNY and CDR2 SVGAGI (reference sequence). The CDR3 DNA sequence: TGTGCCAGCAGTTACAGGGGGCCCTACGAGCAGTACTTC. Translated: CASSYRGPYEQYF.

The chain recombines TRBV11-3 with TRBJ1-1; 7 bases map to TRBD1. V trimming: 3 bases; J trimming: 1 base; junction bases outside the gene matches: 5. CDR3 length equals 15 residues. The germline V gene encodes CDR1 SGHNT and CDR2 YENEEA. CDR3 amino acids: CASSFFGTANTEAFF. The CDR3 nucleotides are TGTGCCAGCAGCTTTTTCGGGACAGCGAACACTGAAGCTTTCTTT.

This rearrangement joins TRBV4-1 to TRBJ2-7; D unclear. The V end was cut by 2 bases, the J end by 3 bases, with 14 bases between. Germline CDR1 MGHRA, CDR2 YSYEKL. The CDR3 loop spans 15 amino acids. The DNA of the CDR3 is TGCGCCAGCAGCCAAAGTGCGGTGGGCGACTACGAGCAGTACTTC. Its protein is CASSQSAVGDYEQYF.

The chain couples TRBV6-5 to TRBJ1-2; no clear D gene. Germline V gives CDR1 MNHEY, CDR2 SVGAGI. The CDR3 covers 14 residues. Trimming shortened V by 0 bases and J by 2 bases, and 7 bases separated the two germline ends. The CDR3 reads CASSYSSQNYGYTF. DNA of the CDR3: TGTGCCAGCAGTTACTCGTCACAGAACTATGGCTACACCTTC.

This CDR3 is CATSRETGVSEAFF. The CDR3 DNA is TGTGCCACCAGCAGAGAGACAGGGGTCTCCGAAGCTTTCTTT. The gene calls are TRBV15 and TRBJ1-1; 8 nucleotides match TRBD1. The germline gives CDR1 LNHNV, CDR2 YYDKDF (reference sequence). The CDR3 has 14 amino acids. Trimming removed 0 bases from V and 8 bases from J; junction bases left unmatched: 5.

The gene calls are TRBV7-9 and TRBJ2-2, with D unresolved. V was shortened by 0 bases and J by 6 bases, with 8 bases between the two germline ends. The CDR3 contains 14 residues. Germline-derived CDR1 and CDR2 are SEHNR and FQNEAQ (reference sequence). The CDR3 sequence: CASSLARSPGELFF. For the CDR3, the DNA is TGTGCCAGCAGCTTAGCGCGCAGTCCCGGGGAGCTGTTTTTT.

The chain employs TRBV6-1 and TRBJ1-2, with D unclear. V lost 6 bases and J lost 1, with 12 bases in between. CDR1 and CDR2 (germline): MNHNS, SASEGT. There are 14 residues in the CDR3. CDR3 in DNA: TGTGCCAGCAGGGCCGGTTCCTATAACTATGGCTACACCTTC. Translated, it gives CASRAGSYNYGYTF.